This entry lists 24 T cell receptor beta chains sequenced from one sample in a study of blood T cells in healthy people across ages. Next came a second PCR, run for about 7 to 12 cycles, which used a sample-barcoded 5' primer along with a J-beta primer mix. TCRdb fed the 5' RACE reads into MiXCR, producing one record per CDR3 protein. This sample has approximately 680,000 distinct CDR3 sequences, with roughly 32% found just once. The sequencing input was blood. The receptor set was obtained from a woman older than 75 in good health.

For this clonotype: This may stem from a read error, because a much larger clone lies one nucleotide away. Likely a read error: the CDR3 ends without its conserved phenylalanine or tryptophan. The DNA for the CDR3 is TGCAGTGTTCGACTAGCCCGAACCTTCACAGATACGCAGTATGTT. The encoded protein is CSVRLARTFTDTQYV. This chain uses TRBV20-1 with TRBJ2-3, with 7 bases matching TRBD2. This CDR3 is 15 amino acids long. Trimming took 7 bases from V and 2 from J; bases not matched to a gene: 12. Germline CDR1 is DFQATT and CDR2 is SNEGSKA (reference sequence).

In its sample, this clonotype was seen many times. Mismatch with germline at one junction end may stem from a read error. The chain couples TRBV20-1 to TRBJ2-6, with D unresolved. CDR3 length: 14 amino acids. The germline V gene has CDR1 DFQATT and CDR2 SNEGSKA (reference sequence). CDR3: CSARNQVGSNVLTF. CDR3 DNA sequence: TGCAGTGCTAGAAACCAGGTTGGGTCCAACGTCCTGACTTTC.

Points on this clonotype: A much more abundant neighbour one base away suggests this may be a read error. CDR3 bases: TGCGCCAGCAGCCTAAAGTGGAGCGGGGGGGACACAGATACGCAGTATTTT. Protein sequence: CASSLKWSGGDTDTQYF. This chain links TRBV5-1 with TRBJ2-3, with 10 bases identical to TRBD2. The CDR3 runs to 17 residues. Germline CDR1 and CDR2: SGHRS and YFSETQ. The J segment lost 2 bases and the V segment lost 4 bases, leaving 10 bases of the junction unmatched.

This clonotype has ten or more counts. V usage is TRBV7-9 and J usage is TRBJ2-6; D might be TRBD1 (6 bases). Germline loops: CDR1 SEHNR, CDR2 FQNEAQ (reference sequence). The CDR3 totals 15 residues. Trimming removed 5 bases from V and 2 bases from J, with 10 bases in between. CDR3 sequence reads: CASSTAGAGANVLTF. The CDR3 nucleotides are TGTGCCAGCAGCACCGCAGGGGCTGGGGCCAACGTCCTGACTTTC.

The chain has TRBV7-6 and TRBJ2-5, with D possibly called TRBD1 or TRBD2 (5 bases each). The ends were cut back, 1 base at V and 5 bases at J, with 11 bases in the middle. The CDR3 has 14 residues. The germline CDR1 and CDR2 sequences are SGHVS and FNYEAQ. The CDR3 DNA follows: TGTGCCAGCAGCTTAGGGGACCTACGGGAGACCCAGTACTTC. Amino acid sequence: CASSLGDLRETQYF.

The V call is TRBV5-1, the J call TRBJ2-5; maybe TRBD1 (6 bases). V lost 0 bases and J 2 bases, leaving 11 bases between the germline ends. This CDR3 has 15 residues. Germline CDR1 is SGHRS and CDR2 is YFSETQ. CDR3 DNA sequence: TGCGCCAGCAGCTTGGGGGGGCACGTTCAAGAGACCCAGTACTTC. It codes for CASSLGGHVQETQYF.

This clonotype occurred many times. The V gene is TRBV6-1, the J gene TRBJ2-1, with D perhaps matching TRBD1 (6 bases). With 3 bases removed from V and 7 bases from J, the gap between germline ends came to 13 bases. Germline V gene data show CDR1 as MNHNS and CDR2 as SASEGT. This CDR3 is built from 14 residues. For the CDR3, the DNA is TGTGCCAGCAGTGAGCGAACAGGGTGGAATGAGCAGTTCTTC. Protein: CASSERTGWNEQFF.

The sample holds a few counts of this clonotype. This chain uses TRBV4-1 with TRBJ2-7; D is possibly TRBD1 or TRBD2 (5 bases each). This CDR3 contains 15 residues. Trimming removed 4 bases from V and 2 bases from J, with 15 bases in between. Germline V gives CDR1 MGHRA, CDR2 YSYEKL. The CDR3 sequence: CASSPRDPGTYEQYF. The DNA for the CDR3 is TGCGCCAGCAGCCCCCGGGACCCCGGAACCTACGAGCAGTACTTC.

As concerns this clonotype: One base away lies a much larger clone, so this may be a sequencing read error. J is TRBJ2-1 and V is TRBV27; the D gene is possibly TRBD1 (7 bases). The germline CDR1 and CDR2 sequences are MNHEY and SMNVEV (reference sequence). This CDR3 has 16 residues. Deletions cut 7 bases from V and 3 bases from J, with 19 bases between. The CDR3 coding sequence is TGTGCCAGCATCAGAACCAGGGGGGTTATCTACAATGAGCAGTTCTTC. The encoded protein is CASIRTRGVIYNEQFF.

CDR3 coding DNA: TGTGCCAGCAGCCGACAGGGGACGGATGAGCAGTTCTTC. Protein sequence: CASSRQGTDEQFF. The chain joins TRBV7-2 to TRBJ2-1; 8 nucleotides line up with TRBD1. The germline CDR1 and CDR2 sequences are SGHTA and FQGNSA. V dropped 5 bases and J dropped 8; count of bases not matched to a gene: 5. CDR3 length equals 13 residues.

This clonotype was observed a few times. A clone one base away is much larger, so this may be a read error. The J gene is TRBJ2-7, the V gene TRBV5-1; 9 bases map to TRBD2. The J segment lost 8 bases and the V segment lost 2 bases, leaving 11 bases of the junction unmatched. The germline gives CDR1 SGHRS, CDR2 YFSETQ. The CDR3 length is 15 residues. DNA for the CDR3: TGCGCCAGCAGCTTCCTTAGCGGGGGCCCCTATCAGCAGTACTTC. Its protein is CASSFLSGGPYQQYF.

There are many counts of this clonotype. V and J are TRBV10-3 and TRBJ2-5, with D maybe TRBD1 (6 bases). The ends were cut back, 4 bases at V and 5 bases at J, with 11 bases in the middle. The CDR3 loop spans 13 amino acids. The germline gives CDR1 ENHRY, CDR2 SYGVKD. Written as DNA, the CDR3 is TGTGCCATCAGTGGGGACACCGCGGAGACCCAGTACTTC. This gives the protein CAISGDTAETQYF.

This clonotype has more than one count but fewer than ten. A much larger clone differs from this one at a single base, so this may be a read error. This chain joins TRBV2 and TRBJ2-1, with TRBD1 matching over 9 bases. The end of the DNA is better explained by TRBJ2-7, so the J call may be wrong. The germline CDR1 and CDR2 sequences are SNHLY and FYNNEI. The CDR3 sequence is 15 residues long. As DNA, the CDR3 is TGTGCCAGCAGGCTTGGGACAGGGTCCTACAATGAGCAGTACTTC. It yields the protein CASRLGTGSYNEQYF.

About this clonotype: This may stem from a read error, because a much larger clone lies one nucleotide away. The chain recombines TRBV5-6 with TRBJ2-7, with D possibly matching TRBD2 (5 bases). The better agreement between TRBJ2-5 and the DNA end casts doubt on the J call. This CDR3 contains 15 residues. Germline V lookup: CDR1 SGHDT, CDR2 YYEEEE. Here the CDR3 DNA reads TGTGCCTGCAGCGGACCCCGTGAGTGGAGTGAGACCCAGTACTTC. It is translated as CACSGPREWSETQYF.

There are many counts of this clonotype. The genes are TRBV19 and TRBJ2-7; perhaps TRBD1 as D (5 bases). The CDR3 loop spans 15 amino acids. The V end lost 1 base, the J end lost 1 base, and 11 bases lay between the germline ends. Germline V gene data show CDR1 as LNHDA and CDR2 as SQIVND (reference sequence). The CDR3, as DNA: TGTGCCAGTAGTATAGCCGACAGTTCTTCCTACGAGCAGTACTTC. Translated: CASSIADSSSYEQYF.

V usage is TRBV12-3 or TRBV12-4 and J usage is TRBJ2-1; D is possibly TRBD1 or TRBD2 (6 bases each). This CDR3 region has 13 residues. Trimming removed 8 bases from V and 4 bases from J, with 12 bases in between. The CDR3 DNA sequence: TGTGCCAGCCAGGGGACTTCGTACAATGAGCAGTTCTTC. This sequence encodes CASQGTSYNEQFF.

This clonotype was seen ten or more times. This chain links TRBV5-4 with TRBJ2-4; D uncertain. The CDR3 totals 15 residues. The germline CDR1 and CDR2 sequences are SGHNT and YYREEE (reference sequence). Deletions cut 0 bases from V and 2 bases from J, with 9 bases between. The CDR3 DNA reads TGTGCCAGCAGCTTGGAGTATGGGTCCAAAAACATTCAGTACTTC. Translating gives CASSLEYGSKNIQYF.

The chain is built from TRBV20-1 and TRBJ1-2, with D hard to call. The CDR3 is made up of 13 amino acids. The germline V and J ends were trimmed by 3 bases and 0 bases, with 8 bases remaining between them. CDR1 is DFQATT and CDR2 is SNEGSKA in the germline V gene (reference sequence). The CDR3 spells CSASSVANYGYTF. The CDR3 DNA sequence: TGCAGTGCTAGTTCGGTAGCTAACTATGGCTACACCTTC.

Points on this clonotype: At one of its ends the junction is not consistent with the germline gene, which may arise from a read error. The chain is built from TRBV28 and TRBJ1-2; no reliable D call. The germline V gene has CDR1 MDHEN and CDR2 SYDVKM. The CDR3 covers 13 residues. CDR3 nucleotides: TGTGCCAACAGTTCGGGAGGGTCTACTTTTCGCACCTTC. This encodes CANSSGGSTFRTF.

This clonotype was detected ten times or more. Its ends do not fully match the called genes, so a read error is possible. The chain couples TRBV5-1 to TRBJ2-7; 8 nucleotides agree with TRBD1. Germline lookup yields CDR1 SGHRS and CDR2 YFSETQ. This CDR3 region has 14 residues. CDR3 in amino acids: CASSYGTGSYEQYF. The DNA of the CDR3 is TGTGCCAGCAGCTATGGGACAGGATCCTACGAGCAGTACTTC. The full variable domain, in which reference TRBV5-1 and TRBJ2-7 provide the parts outside the CDR3, is KAGVTQTPRYLIKTRGQQVTLSCSPISGHRSVSWYQQTPGQGLQFLFEYFSETQRNKGNFPGRFSGRQFSNSRSEMNVSTLELGDSALYLCASSYGTGSYEQYFGPGTRLTVT.

This chain uses TRBV7-2 with TRBJ2-5, with TRBD1 matching over 10 bases. Trimming cost V 2 bases and J 5 bases; bases outside gene matches: 8. The CDR3 sequence is 16 residues long. Germline lookup yields CDR1 SGHTA and CDR2 FQGNSA. The CDR3 here is CASSLLRQGARETQYF. CDR3 DNA: TGTGCCAGCAGCTTACTCAGACAGGGGGCGAGGGAGACCCAGTACTTC.

This chain connects TRBV10-3 to TRBJ2-3; D ambiguous. The V end was cut by 8 bases, the J end by 7 bases, with 10 bases between. This CDR3 spans 11 amino acids. The germline CDR1 and CDR2 sequences are ENHRY and SYGVKD. CDR3 bases: TGTGCCATCCGAGCGTCCTATACGCAGTATTTT. Amino acids: CAIRASYTQYF.

V and J are TRBV4-3 and TRBJ2-2; D ambiguous. Trimming removed 0 bases from V and 6 bases from J, with 11 bases in between. From germline, CDR1 is LGHNA and CDR2 YSLEER. The CDR3 extends over 15 amino acids. As DNA, the CDR3 is TGCGCCAGCAGCCAAGATCGCCTAGGCGCCGGGGAGCTGTTTTTT. Its protein product is CASSQDRLGAGELFF.

Remarks on this clonotype: A read error may be the cause here, since a much bigger clone is one base away. The rearrangement joins TRBV4-1 to TRBJ1-2; TRBD1 is a possible D gene (5 bases). This CDR3 spans 12 amino acids. In germline, CDR1 is MGHRA, CDR2 YSYEKL. Trimming removed 0 bases from V and 13 bases from J, with 12 bases in between. Written as DNA, the CDR3 is TGCGCCAGCAGCCAAGATTGGAGACAGTTCACCTTC. Its protein is CASSQDWRQFTF.